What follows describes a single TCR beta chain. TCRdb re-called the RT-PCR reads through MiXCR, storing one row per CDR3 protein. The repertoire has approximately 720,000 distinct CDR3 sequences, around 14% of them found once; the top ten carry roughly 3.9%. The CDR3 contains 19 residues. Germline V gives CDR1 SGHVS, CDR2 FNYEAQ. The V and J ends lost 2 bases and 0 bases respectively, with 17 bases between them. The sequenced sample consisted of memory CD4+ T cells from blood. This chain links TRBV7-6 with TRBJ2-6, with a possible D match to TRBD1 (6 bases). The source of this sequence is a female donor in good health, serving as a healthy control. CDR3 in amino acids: CASSLNPGTRDSGANVLTF. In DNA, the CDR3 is TGTGCCAGCAGCTTAAATCCCGGGACACGGGACTCTGGGGCCAACGTCCTGACTTTC.